This T cell receptor beta chain was sequenced for a study of T-cell memory formation after mild COVID-19. Study-level background: TCR clusters showed largely donor specificity. Study results and caveats: Chiefly within CM and EM were the contracting CD4+ clones; CD8+ ones were within EMRA. Balance between CD4 and CD8 was seen in clones contracting day 15 to 85, and a CD4+ lean was seen in later expanders.

V shed 3 bases and J shed 4 bases, with 10 bases lying between them. CDR1 MRHNA and CDR2 SNTAGT come from the germline V gene. The CDR3 covers 14 residues. Employing constant-segment primers, 5'RACE generated TCR alpha and TCR beta cDNA libraries bearing sample barcodes and UMIs. TCRdb used MiXCR to reprocess the 5' RACE reads, holding one entry per CDR3 protein. This table holds about 140,000 distinct CDR3 sequences, 14% to 15% found once. The sample holds a few counts of this clonotype. The antigen is undetermined. This clonotype was obtained from an adult woman who had mild COVID-19 (a few samples of this study predate the infection). Cell type and time point are not known. The chain has TRBV6-4 and TRBJ2-1, with D perhaps being TRBD1 or TRBD2 (5 bases each). Sequenced sample: PBMCs or a T cell subset sorted from them (not recorded which). DNA for the CDR3: TGTGCCAGCAGTGAAGGGACGGATTACAATGAGCAGTTCTTC. It yields the protein CASSEGTDYNEQFF.